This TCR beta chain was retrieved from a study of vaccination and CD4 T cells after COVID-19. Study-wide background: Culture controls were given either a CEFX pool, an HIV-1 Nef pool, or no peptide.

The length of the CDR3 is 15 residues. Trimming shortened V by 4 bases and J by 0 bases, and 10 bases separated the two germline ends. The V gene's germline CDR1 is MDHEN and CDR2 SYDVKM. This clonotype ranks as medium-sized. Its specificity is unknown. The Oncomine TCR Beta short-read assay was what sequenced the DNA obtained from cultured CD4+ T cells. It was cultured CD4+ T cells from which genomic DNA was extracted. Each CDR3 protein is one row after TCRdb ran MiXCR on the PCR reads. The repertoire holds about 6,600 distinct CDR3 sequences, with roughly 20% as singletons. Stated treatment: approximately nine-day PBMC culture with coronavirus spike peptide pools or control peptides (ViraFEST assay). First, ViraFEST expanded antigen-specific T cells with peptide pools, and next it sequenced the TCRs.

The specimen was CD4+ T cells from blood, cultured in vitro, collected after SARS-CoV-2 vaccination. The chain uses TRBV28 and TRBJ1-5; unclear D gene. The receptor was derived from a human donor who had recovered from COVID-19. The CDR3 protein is CASSSNGISNQPQHF. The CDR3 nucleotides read TGTGCCAGCAGTTCGAACGGGATTAGCAATCAGCCCCAGCATTTT.